The 18 T cell receptor beta chains below come from one sample, sequenced in a study of blood T cell repertoires in COVID-19. The data were produced by immunoSEQ multiplex PCR, yet TCRdb's version contains in-frame clones alone and is incomplete. The sample gives fewer than 350,000 clones, about 89% of which show up once; about 8.6% is in the top ten. Source material: peripheral blood. Receptor source: a man in his forties with active or convalescent COVID-19.

The CDR3 region has the DNA TGTGCCAGCGGAAGACTAGCGGGAGCAGAGGAGACCCAGTACTTC. Its translation is CASGRLAGAEETQYF. The rearrangement uses TRBV5-6 and TRBJ2-5, with 12 nucleotides matching TRBD2. This CDR3 has 15 amino acids. CDR1 SGHDT and CDR2 YYEEEE come from the germline V gene. The junction had 9 bases not matched to a gene; V was cut back by 7 bases and J by 5 bases.

This chain connects TRBV24-1 to TRBJ2-3; maybe TRBD1 (5 bases). The germline V gene encodes CDR1 KGHDR and CDR2 SFDVKD. This CDR3 comprises 17 residues. V was cut by 3 bases and J by 1 base, with 16 bases left in between. The CDR3 DNA reads TGTGCCACCAGTGATCCCCAGGGTAGGTCCGGCACAGATACGCAGTATTTT. Translated, it gives CATSDPQGRSGTDTQYF.

The chain combines TRBV6-6 with TRBJ1-6; D not resolved. Per the germline V gene, CDR1 is MNHNY and CDR2 is SVGAGI (reference sequence). Deletions cut 1 base from V and 0 bases from J, with 7 bases between. The CDR3 spans 16 residues. The CDR3 is CASSYLESSYNSPLHF. The CDR3, as DNA: TGTGCCAGCAGTTACTTAGAGAGCTCCTATAATTCACCCCTCCACTTT.

The rearrangement links TRBV2 to TRBJ1-4; perhaps TRBD1 as D (5 bases). Germline CDR1 and CDR2: SNHLY and FYNNEI. The CDR3 consists of 14 residues. V gave up 6 bases and J gave up 4 bases, with 12 bases separating them. In nucleotides, the CDR3 is TGTGCCAGCAGCGCAGGGTGGGATAATGAAAAACTGTTTTTT. It codes for CASSAGWDNEKLFF.

The gene calls are TRBV5-4 and TRBJ2-1, with 7 bases identical to TRBD1. J was trimmed by 5 bases and V by 2 bases; bases with no gene match: 4. The length of the CDR3 is 14 residues. Germline V gene sequence: CDR1 SGHNT, CDR2 YYREEE (reference sequence). This CDR3 is CASSFRDSHNEQFF. The CDR3 DNA reads TGTGCCAGCAGCTTCCGGGACAGTCACAATGAGCAGTTCTTC.

The chain recombines TRBV9 with TRBJ2-1; 16 positions agree with TRBD2. CDR3 length equals 16 residues. In germline, CDR1 is SGDLS, CDR2 YYNGEE. The junction had 7 bases not matched to a gene; V was cut back by 4 bases and J by 9 bases. This chain's CDR3 is CASSSGLAGGSSEQFF. The CDR3 DNA follows: TGTGCCAGCAGCTCGGGACTAGCGGGAGGGTCAAGTGAGCAGTTCTTC.

The table lists this clone with a count of one. This rearrangement joins TRBV5-1 to TRBJ2-1; D possibly corresponds to TRBD2 (6 bases). This CDR3 comprises 16 residues. Deletions cut 4 bases from V and 4 bases from J, with 18 bases between. The germline V gene has CDR1 SGHRS and CDR2 YFSETQ. CDR3 bases: TGCGCCAGCAGCCACATGGCTAGCGTTACTTACAATGAGCAGTTCTTC. Residues: CASSHMASVTYNEQFF.

This rearrangement joins TRBV19 to TRBJ2-1, with 9 positions matching TRBD2. Trimming cost V 3 bases and J 5 bases; bases outside gene matches: 20. This CDR3 contains 20 residues. CDR1 is LNHDA and CDR2 is SQIVND in the germline V gene (reference sequence). Here the CDR3 reads CASSIRGPYGPSGANNEQFF. Written as DNA, the CDR3 is TGTGCCAGTAGTATCAGGGGACCCTACGGTCCTAGCGGGGCCAACAATGAGCAGTTCTTC.

The chain carries TRBV28 and TRBJ2-7; a possible D gene is TRBD2 (5 bases). CDR3 length: 15 amino acids. With 5 bases removed from V and 11 bases from J, the gap between germline ends came to 25 bases. Germline V gene lookup returns CDR1 MDHEN and CDR2 SYDVKM. CDR3 amino acids: CASSTSPDLPPKEYF. DNA of the CDR3: TGTGCCAGCAGTACCTCACCGGACTTACCGCCGAAGGAGTACTTC.

V and J are TRBV15 and TRBJ1-2; maybe TRBD1 (6 bases). The V end lost 0 bases, the J end lost 7 bases, and 15 bases lay between the germline ends. The germline V gene has CDR1 LNHNV and CDR2 YYDKDF (reference sequence). CDR3 length: 15 residues. CDR3 region: CATSRERTESSGYTF. The CDR3, as DNA: TGTGCCACCAGCAGAGAACGGACAGAGTCGTCTGGCTACACCTTC.

Here the CDR3 reads CSVDTENTEAFF. CDR3 bases: TGCAGCGTTGATACAGAGAACACTGAAGCTTTCTTT. The chain recombines TRBV29-1 with TRBJ1-1; D is uncertain. V shed 3 bases and J shed 1 base, with 6 bases lying between them. This CDR3 region has 12 residues. Per the germline V gene, CDR1 is SQVTM and CDR2 is ANQGSEA. The full variable domain, with the rest looked up from reference TRBV29-1 and TRBJ1-1, is SAVISQKPSRDICQRGTSLTIQCQVDSQVTMMFWYRQQPGQSLTLIATANQGSEATYESGFVIDKFPISRPNLTFSTLTVSNMSPEDSSIYLCSVDTENTEAFFGQGTRLTVV.

The chain couples TRBV9 to TRBJ2-7; D may be TRBD1 (6 bases). CDR1 is SGDLS, CDR2 YYNGEE, per germline. The ends were cut back, 1 base at V and 2 bases at J, with 16 bases in the middle. The CDR3 spans 16 residues. The CDR3 DNA reads as TGTGCCAGCAGCGTAAATCCCGGGACACTTACCTACGAGCAGTACTTC. It yields the protein CASSVNPGTLTYEQYF.

V gene TRBV7-2 combines with J gene TRBJ2-3, with 11 bases aligning to TRBD2. Losses at the gene ends were 5 bases for V and 6 bases for J; bases not matched to a gene: 10. CDR1 is SGHTA, CDR2 FQGNSA, per germline. This CDR3 has 16 amino acids. In DNA, the CDR3 is TGTGCCAGCAGCCCCTTGACTAGCGGGATGGGTGATACGCAGTATTTT. As protein: CASSPLTSGMGDTQYF.

The chain couples TRBV27 to TRBJ2-1; 8 bases agree with TRBD1. V lost 4 bases and J lost 8; bases outside the gene matches: 7. The CDR3 is 14 amino acids. The germline gives CDR1 MNHEY, CDR2 SMNVEV (reference sequence). In nucleotides, the CDR3 is TGTGCCAGCAGTTACAGGACAGGGTTCGATGAGCAGTTCTTC. Translated: CASSYRTGFDEQFF.

V gene TRBV19 combines with J gene TRBJ2-2, with TRBD2 as a possible D gene (6 bases). V was pared by 4 bases and J by 0 bases, with 15 bases between. This CDR3 comprises 17 residues. The germline CDR1 and CDR2 sequences are LNHDA and SQIVND (reference sequence). The CDR3 coding sequence is TGTGCCAGTAGTAAGTCCCTCGGCGGGGCGAACACCGGGGAGCTGTTTTTT. Translating it yields CASSKSLGGANTGELFF.

The gene calls are TRBV30 and TRBJ1-2, with 8 bases aligning to TRBD1. The junction had 10 bases not matched to a gene; V was cut back by 4 bases and J by 6 bases. Germline V gene data show CDR1 as GTSNPN and CDR2 as SVGIG (reference sequence). There are 14 residues in the CDR3. Here the CDR3 DNA reads TGTGCCTGGACCGGGGCAGGGGGCTTCGATGGCTACACCTTC. It specifies CAWTGAGGFDGYTF.

The V call is TRBV13, the J call TRBJ2-1, with 8 bases lining up with TRBD2. The length of the CDR3 is 15 residues. From germline, CDR1 is PRHDT and CDR2 FYEKMQ (reference sequence). V trimming: 6 bases; J trimming: 4 bases; junction bases outside the gene matches: 8. DNA for the CDR3: TGTGCCAGCAGACCCCCGGGGGGGCGTTACAATGAGCAGTTCTTC. Its translation: CASRPPGGRYNEQFF.

This chain uses TRBV7-2 with TRBJ1-6, with a possible D match to TRBD1 (5 bases). Germline assignment: CDR1 SGHTA and CDR2 FQGNSA. Trimming left V 8 bases short and J 10 bases short, with 18 bases between. The CDR3 has 14 amino acids. The CDR3 region is CASGRDGGSSPLHF. CDR3 coding DNA: TGTGCCAGCGGCCGGGACGGGGGGTCGTCACCCCTCCACTTT.